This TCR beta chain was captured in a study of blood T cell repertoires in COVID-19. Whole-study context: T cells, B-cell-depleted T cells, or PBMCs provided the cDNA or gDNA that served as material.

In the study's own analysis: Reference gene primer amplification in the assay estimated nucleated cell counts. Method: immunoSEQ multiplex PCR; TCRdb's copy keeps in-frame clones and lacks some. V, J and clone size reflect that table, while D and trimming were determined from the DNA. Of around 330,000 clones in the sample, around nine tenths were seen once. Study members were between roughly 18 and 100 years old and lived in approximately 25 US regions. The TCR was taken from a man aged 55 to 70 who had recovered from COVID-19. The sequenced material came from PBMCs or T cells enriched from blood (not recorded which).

The CDR3 spells CASSPRDRGRGEKLFF. CDR3 nucleotide sequence: TGTGCCAGCAGCCCCCGGGACAGGGGGCGGGGTGAAAAACTGTTTTTT. The V call is TRBV7-9, the J call TRBJ1-4, with TRBD1 matching over 12 bases. The CDR3 loop spans 16 amino acids. J was trimmed by 7 bases and V by 5 bases; bases with no gene match: 8. Germline CDR1 reads SEHNR; CDR2 reads FQNEAQ (reference sequence).